One and the same sample provided the 21 T cell receptor beta chains below, sequenced in a study of T cells in localized non-small cell lung cancer. Assay used: immunoSEQ multiplex PCR; TCRdb lists only in-frame clones, some missing. The repertoire consists of around 7,500 clones, with over 85% occurring once and the leading ten covering approximately 3%. The sequenced sample was peripheral blood, obtained before any cancer treatment. These receptors were obtained from a woman aged 35-75 years with stage I lung adenocarcinoma.

The J gene is TRBJ2-1, the V gene TRBV6-4; 9 positions agree with TRBD1. The CDR3 length is 15 residues. Germline trimming cut 8 bases from V and 7 bases from J; bases unmatched to any gene: 12. In germline, CDR1 is MRHNA, CDR2 SNTAGT. The CDR3 loop reads CASGKEQGARNEQFF. In DNA form, the CDR3 reads TGTGCCAGCGGGAAAGAACAGGGGGCACGGAATGAGCAGTTCTTC.

The chain is built from TRBV11-3 and TRBJ1-1; TRBD1 might be the D (6 bases). Germline assignment: CDR1 SGHNT and CDR2 YENEEA. The CDR3 has 15 residues. Trimming took off 5 bases at V and 5 bases at J, with 18 bases between the two ends. CDR3 amino acids: CASSPGGSRTTEAFF. For the CDR3, the DNA is TGTGCCAGCAGCCCTGGGGGCAGTCGGACGACTGAAGCTTTCTTT.

The J gene is TRBJ1-2, the V gene TRBV6-1; 7 bases are shared with TRBD1. The CDR3 spans 15 residues. After removal of 2 bases from V and 0 bases from J, the junction contained 3 bases not matched to a gene. Germline lookup yields CDR1 MNHNS and CDR2 SASEGT. This CDR3 is CASSEYTGANYGYTF. The CDR3 bases are TGTGCCAGCAGTGAATATACAGGGGCTAACTATGGCTACACCTTC.

The chain uses TRBV6-1 and TRBJ1-1, with D uncertain. The germline CDR1 and CDR2 sequences are MNHNS and SASEGT. V lost 5 bases, J lost 0 bases, and 13 bases lay in between. The CDR3 is made up of 15 amino acids. In nucleotides, the CDR3 is TGTGCCAGCAGTTTGGCCTCCTTGATGAACACTGAAGCTTTCTTT. Residues: CASSLASLMNTEAFF.

The rearrangement joins TRBV6-5 to TRBJ1-2; a possible D gene is TRBD1 (5 bases). The CDR3 runs to 16 residues. The V and J ends lost 4 bases and 8 bases respectively, with 23 bases between them. Germline V gene lookup returns CDR1 MNHEY and CDR2 SVGAGI. CDR3 protein: CASSSRGEVRVRGYTF. CDR3 in DNA: TGTGCCAGCAGTTCACGAGGGGAGGTTCGGGTGCGGGGCTACACCTTC.

This chain joins TRBV4-2 and TRBJ2-6, with 7 bases aligning to TRBD1. Germline V CDR1 and CDR2: LGHNA, YNFKEQ. The CDR3 runs 16 residues. The ends lost 3 bases at V and 2 bases at J; junction bases unmatched: 4. CDR3 sequence: CASSHPTGTGANVLTF. As DNA, the CDR3 is TGTGCCAGCAGCCATCCGACAGGGACTGGGGCCAACGTCCTGACTTTC.

The chain uses TRBV5-1 and TRBJ2-3; 7 nucleotides line up with TRBD1. The CDR3 loop spans 16 amino acids. Trimming at V came to 0 bases and at J to 0 bases, leaving 4 bases not matched to a gene. The germline gives CDR1 SGHRS, CDR2 YFSETQ. The CDR3 DNA reads as TGCGCCAGCAGCTTGGGGGGGACAGCCAGCACAGATACGCAGTATTTT. Protein product: CASSLGGTASTDTQYF.

The V and J genes are TRBV6-5 and TRBJ2-3; D is possibly TRBD1 (5 bases). The germline V and J ends were trimmed by 6 bases and 2 bases, with 9 bases remaining between them. This CDR3 is built from 13 residues. Germline assignment: CDR1 MNHEY and CDR2 SVGAGI. DNA for the CDR3: TGTGCCAGCAGCCCCAGGGACACAGATACGCAGTATTTT. This codes for CASSPRDTDTQYF.

The chain recombines TRBV18 with TRBJ1-1; 8 nucleotides agree with TRBD1. With 4 bases clipped from V and 10 bases from J, the junction kept 2 bases outside the gene matches. CDR3 length: 11 amino acids. Germline V gene sequence: CDR1 KGHSH, CDR2 LQKENI. The CDR3 loop is CASSLGQGAFF. DNA for the CDR3: TGTGCCAGCTCACTAGGACAGGGAGCTTTCTTT.

V is TRBV18 and J is TRBJ2-7; weak D call: TRBD1 (6 bases). Germline V gene sequence: CDR1 KGHSH, CDR2 LQKENI. The V end lost 4 bases, the J end lost 1 base, and 8 bases lay between the germline ends. CDR3 length equals 13 residues. The CDR3 loop is CASSRTGSYEQYF. The CDR3 DNA reads as TGTGCCAGCTCACGCACAGGGTCCTACGAGCAGTACTTC.

This chain links TRBV18 with TRBJ1-1; a possible D gene is TRBD1 (6 bases). Trimming cost V 0 bases and J 0 bases, with 8 bases left between them. This CDR3 is 15 amino acids long. Germline V gene data show CDR1 as KGHSH and CDR2 as LQKENI. CDR3 in DNA: TGTGCCAGCTCACCACCGGGGGACATGAACACTGAAGCTTTCTTT. It specifies CASSPPGDMNTEAFF.

The V call is TRBV2, the J call TRBJ2-2, with unresolved D. Trimming pared 7 bases from V and 10 bases from J, leaving 13 bases between. The CDR3 spans 12 residues. The V gene's germline CDR1 is SNHLY and CDR2 FYNNEI. CDR3 sequence: CASKSETAELFF. The DNA for the CDR3 is TGTGCCAGCAAGTCAGAAACAGCGGAGCTGTTTTTT. Variable domain in full (rest from reference TRBV2 and TRBJ2-2): EPEVTQTPSHQVTQMGQEVILRCVPISNHLYFYWYRQILGQKVEFLVSFYNNEISEKSEIFDDQFSVERPDGSNFTLKIRSTKLEDSAMYFCASKSETAELFFGEGSRLTVL.

The rearrangement joins TRBV5-8 to TRBJ2-1, with a tentative D call TRBD2 (6 bases). This CDR3 comprises 14 residues. Germline-derived CDR1 and CDR2 are SGHTS and YDEGEE. Deletions cut 4 bases from V and 8 bases from J, with 16 bases between. DNA of the CDR3: TGTGCCAGCAGCCCTGGGGGGTACAGCGATGAGCAGTTCTTC. Protein: CASSPGGYSDEQFF.

J is TRBJ1-6 and V is TRBV12-5, with D uncertain. This CDR3 is 14 amino acids long. Trimming removed 4 bases from V and 7 bases from J, with 11 bases in between. The germline gives CDR1 LGHNT, CDR2 FRNRAP. CDR3 sequence: CASGYGTLNSPLHF. In nucleotides, the CDR3 is TGTGCTAGTGGTTACGGAACTTTGAATTCACCCCTCCACTTT.

This chain connects TRBV5-1 to TRBJ2-1; TRBD2 matches 16 bases. The CDR3 length is 21 residues. The junction had 16 bases not matched to a gene; V was cut back by 3 bases and J by 4 bases. The germline V gene encodes CDR1 SGHRS and CDR2 YFSETQ. CDR3 DNA sequence: TGCGCCAGCAGCTCACTTCATCCGGGACTAGCGGGAGGGGAACAGTACAATGAGCAGTTCTTC. Its protein is CASSSLHPGLAGGEQYNEQFF.

In this sample, this clone turned up once. The rearrangement joins TRBV6-6 to TRBJ2-4, with TRBD2 as a possible D gene (6 bases). Between the trimmed V and J ends, which lost 2 bases and 6 bases, there was a span of 11 bases. Germline assignment: CDR1 MNHNY and CDR2 SVGAGI (reference sequence). The CDR3 sequence is 14 residues long. Here the CDR3 reads CASSYRDFVNIQYF. Written as DNA, the CDR3 is TGTGCCAGCAGTTACCGGGACTTCGTAAACATTCAGTACTTC.

This clone appeared a single time. This rearrangement joins TRBV7-8 to TRBJ2-7, with 8 bases aligning to TRBD1. V lost 6 bases to trimming and J lost 1 base; unmatched junction nucleotides: 5. This CDR3 is built from 14 residues. From germline, CDR1 is SGHVS and CDR2 FQNEAQ. The CDR3, as DNA: TGTGCCAGCAGTATCAGGGGGCGATCCTACGAGCAGTACTTC. Encoded protein: CASSIRGRSYEQYF.

The CDR3 sequence is CASSIAGVTGELFF. The CDR3 DNA is TGTGCCAGTAGTATAGCAGGGGTAACCGGGGAGCTGTTTTTT. The chain employs TRBV19 and TRBJ2-2; a weak D match, TRBD1 (6 bases). This CDR3 comprises 14 residues. The germline gives CDR1 LNHDA, CDR2 SQIVND (reference sequence). V shed 1 base and J shed 5 bases, with 8 bases lying between them.

This rearrangement joins TRBV10-3 to TRBJ2-7, with 12 bases identical to TRBD1. The CDR3 runs 14 residues. Germline V gene lookup returns CDR1 ENHRY and CDR2 SYGVKD. V was pared by 6 bases and J by 7 bases, with 7 bases of the junction left unmatched. DNA of the CDR3: TGTGCCATCAGGACGGGACAGGGGGCAGGGGAGCAGTACTTC. Its translation is CAIRTGQGAGEQYF.

The table lists this clone with a count of one. J is TRBJ2-7 and V is TRBV29-1; D might be TRBD1 (6 bases). V was cut by 8 bases and J by 2 bases, with 16 bases left in between. The CDR3 spans 13 residues. Germline lookup yields CDR1 SQVTM and CDR2 ANQGSEA. For the CDR3, the DNA is TGCAGCTATTCACAGGGTTTCACCTACGAGCAGTACTTC. This codes for CSYSQGFTYEQYF.

V is TRBV5-4 and J is TRBJ2-2; no clear D gene. Per germline, CDR1 SGHNT and CDR2 YYREEE (reference sequence). The CDR3 is 16 residues long. Between the trimmed V and J ends, which lost 2 bases and 0 bases, there was a span of 11 bases. The CDR3 nucleotides are TGTGCCAGCAGCTTTTATCTGGCAGCGAACACCGGGGAGCTGTTTTTT. Translation gives CASSFYLAANTGELFF.